This entry lists 9 T cell receptor beta chains sequenced from one sample in a study of Ad26.COV2.S vaccination and SARS-CoV-2 variants. The treatment is: about 20 received Ad26.COV2.S at low or high dose, single or two shots; 5 received placebo; per-sample allocation not given. After the first vaccine or placebo injection, samples were drawn on day 63. The protocol was immunoSEQ multiplex PCR, while the TCRdb copy is restricted to in-frame clones and leaves out a portion. The data contain roughly 330,000 clones, roughly nine tenths of them seen just once; the ten biggest clones take up 4.5% to 5.5%. This sample comprised peripheral blood, obtained in a trial of Ad26.COV2.S vaccine versus placebo. All receptors derive from a person aged 18-65 years who received the Ad26.COV2.S COVID-19 vaccine or a placebo.

The chain joins TRBV9 to TRBJ2-1; 8 nucleotides match TRBD2. CDR3 size: 15 residues. The J segment lost 5 bases and the V segment lost 0 bases, leaving 4 bases of the junction unmatched. In germline, CDR1 is SGDLS, CDR2 YYNGEE. As DNA, the CDR3 is TGTGCCAGCAGCGTAGGACTAGCGTGGGACAATGAGCAGTTCTTC. Amino acid sequence: CASSVGLAWDNEQFF.

V gene TRBV9 combines with J gene TRBJ2-3, with TRBD2 identical over 9 bases. V was clipped by 0 bases and J by 2 bases; unmatched bases: 1. Germline-derived CDR1 and CDR2 are SGDLS and YYNGEE. This CDR3 is built from 15 residues. As DNA, the CDR3 is TGTGCCAGCAGCGTAGCTAGCGGGGCCACAGATACGCAGTATTTT. This encodes CASSVASGATDTQYF.

The chain couples TRBV4-1 to TRBJ2-4; D perhaps matches TRBD1 (6 bases). Germline-derived CDR1 and CDR2 are MGHRA and YSYEKL. Trimming shortened V by 7 bases and J by 3 bases, and 16 bases separated the two germline ends. This CDR3 has 15 residues. The CDR3 DNA is TGCGCCAGCACCGAAACAGGGTTGGGCAAAAACATTCAGTACTTC. This translates into CASTETGLGKNIQYF.

The DNA of the CDR3 is TGCGCCAGCAGCCAAGAAAGGACAGCGATAACATATGGCTACACCTTC. Translated: CASSQERTAITYGYTF. The genes are TRBV4-3 and TRBJ1-2; the D gene is possibly TRBD1 (6 bases). Germline V CDR1 and CDR2: LGHNA, YSLEER. Trimming left V 0 bases short and J 5 bases short, with 16 bases between. CDR3 length: 16 residues.

This chain connects TRBV2 to TRBJ2-2; 8 nucleotides align to TRBD1. This CDR3 spans 20 amino acids. Germline V gene data show CDR1 as SNHLY and CDR2 as FYNNEI. The trim removed 2 bases at V and 1 base at J, leaving 15 bases unmatched. The CDR3: CASSEIPLRTGTMNTGELFF. Here the CDR3 DNA reads TGTGCCAGCAGTGAAATCCCACTCCGGACAGGGACGATGAACACCGGGGAGCTGTTTTTT.

The chain is built from TRBV27 and TRBJ2-1; the D gene is possibly TRBD2 (5 bases). The V end was cut by 7 bases, the J end by 3 bases, with 22 bases between. CDR1 MNHEY and CDR2 SMNVEV come from the germline V gene (reference sequence). The length of the CDR3 is 17 residues. This chain's CDR3 is CASNSWVRGGNYNEQFF. CDR3 sequence (DNA): TGTGCCAGCAACTCTTGGGTTCGTGGAGGAAACTACAATGAGCAGTTCTTC.

This clone was observed once. The V and J genes are TRBV6-1 and TRBJ1-1; D is possibly TRBD1 (6 bases). With 2 bases removed from V and 0 bases from J, the gap between germline ends came to 16 bases. The CDR3 has 17 amino acids. The germline CDR1 and CDR2 sequences are MNHNS and SASEGT. CDR3 region: CASSEIGRGDMNTEAFF. CDR3 nucleotides: TGTGCCAGCAGTGAAATAGGCAGGGGTGACATGAACACTGAAGCTTTCTTT.

J is TRBJ2-6 and V is TRBV30, with D tentatively TRBD1 (5 bases). V was cut by 3 bases and J by 0 bases, with 9 bases left in between. Germline CDR1 GTSNPN, CDR2 SVGIG (reference sequence). This CDR3 spans 15 amino acids. CDR3 protein: CAWSRVGSGANVLTF. As DNA, the CDR3 is TGTGCCTGGAGCAGGGTGGGCTCTGGGGCCAACGTCCTGACTTTC.

V and J are TRBV7-3 and TRBJ2-5; TRBD2 agrees at 15 bases. J gave up 4 bases and V 5 bases, and 8 bases lay outside the gene matches. The CDR3 is 17 residues long. Germline lookup yields CDR1 SGHTA and CDR2 FQGTGA. The CDR3 here is CASSPREGLAGGETQYF. Here the CDR3 DNA reads TGTGCCAGCAGCCCTCGCGAGGGACTAGCGGGGGGAGAGACCCAGTACTTC.